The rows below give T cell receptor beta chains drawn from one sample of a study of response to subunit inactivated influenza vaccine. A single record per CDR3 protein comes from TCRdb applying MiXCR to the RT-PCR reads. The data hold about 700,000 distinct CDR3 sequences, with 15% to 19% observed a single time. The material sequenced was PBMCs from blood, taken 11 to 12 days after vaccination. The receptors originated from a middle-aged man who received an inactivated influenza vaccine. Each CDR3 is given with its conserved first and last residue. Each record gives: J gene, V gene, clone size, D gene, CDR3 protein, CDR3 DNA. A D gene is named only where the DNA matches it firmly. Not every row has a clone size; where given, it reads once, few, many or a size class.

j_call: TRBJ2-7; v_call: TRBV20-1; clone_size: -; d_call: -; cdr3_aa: CSAKGLTYEQYF; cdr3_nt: TGCAGTGCTAAGGGCCTTACCTACGAGCAGTACTTC
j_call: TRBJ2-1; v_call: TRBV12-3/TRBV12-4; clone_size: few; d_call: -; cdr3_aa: CASSFSGRNEQFF; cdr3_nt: TGTGCCAGCAGTTTTTCGGGCCGGAATGAGCAGTTCTTC
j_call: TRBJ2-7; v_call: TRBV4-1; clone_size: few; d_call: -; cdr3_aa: CASSLNSYVSYEQYF; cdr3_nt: TGCGCCAGCAGCCTGAACAGCTACGTCTCCTACGAGCAGTACTTC
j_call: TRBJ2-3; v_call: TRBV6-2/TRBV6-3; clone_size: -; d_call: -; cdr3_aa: CASKPKGGNTDTQYF; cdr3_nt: TGTGCCAGCAAACCGAAAGGGGGGAACACAGATACGCAGTATTTT
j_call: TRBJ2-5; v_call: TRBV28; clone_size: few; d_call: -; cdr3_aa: CASSSTGVQETQYF; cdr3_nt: TGTGCCAGCAGTTCCACGGGGGTCCAAGAGACCCAGTACTTC
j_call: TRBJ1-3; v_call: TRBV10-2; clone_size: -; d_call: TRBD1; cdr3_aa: CASTLGQGAGNTIYF; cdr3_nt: TGCGCCAGCACCCTGGGACAGGGGGCAGGAAACACCATATATTTT
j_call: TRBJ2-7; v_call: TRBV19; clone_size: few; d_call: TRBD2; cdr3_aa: CASSRGLAGNYEQYF; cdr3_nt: TGTGCCAGTAGTAGGGGACTAGCGGGAAACTACGAGCAGTACTTC
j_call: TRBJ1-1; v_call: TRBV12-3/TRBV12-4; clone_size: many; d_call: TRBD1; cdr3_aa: CASRGQGEAEAFF; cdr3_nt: TGTGCCAGCAGAGGACAGGGGGAGGCTGAAGCTTTCTTT
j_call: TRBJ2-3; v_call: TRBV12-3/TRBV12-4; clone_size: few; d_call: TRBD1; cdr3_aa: CASCRDRSTDTQYF; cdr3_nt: TGTGCCAGCTGTAGGGACAGAAGCACAGATACGCAGTATTTT
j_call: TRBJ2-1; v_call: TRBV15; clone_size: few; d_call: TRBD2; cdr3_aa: CATRSPGLATYNEQFF; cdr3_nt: TGTGCCACCAGATCCCCGGGACTAGCGACTTACAATGAGCAGTTCTTC
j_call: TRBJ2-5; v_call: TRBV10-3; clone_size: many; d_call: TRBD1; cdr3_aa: CAISESAGGSETQYF; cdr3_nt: TGTGCCATCAGTGAGTCGGCAGGGGGCTCGGAGACCCAGTACTTC
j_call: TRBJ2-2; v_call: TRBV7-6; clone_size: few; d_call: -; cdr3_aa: CASSRVVGFADTGELFF; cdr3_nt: TGTGCCAGCAGCCGAGTGGTGGGATTTGCGGACACCGGGGAGCTGTTTTTT
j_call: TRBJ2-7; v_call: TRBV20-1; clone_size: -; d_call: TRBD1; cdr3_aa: CSARVRGQSSYEQYF; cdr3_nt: TGCAGTGCTAGAGTTAGGGGGCAAAGCTCCTACGAGCAGTACTTC
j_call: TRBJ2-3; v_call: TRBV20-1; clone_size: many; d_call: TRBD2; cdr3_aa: CSATTRGGAGDTQYF; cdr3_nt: TGCAGTGCCACGACGCGCGGGGGGGCCGGGGATACGCAGTATTTT
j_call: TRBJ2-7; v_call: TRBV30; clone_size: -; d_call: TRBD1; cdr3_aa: CAWSWTGSYEQYF; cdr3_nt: TGTGCCTGGAGCTGGACAGGATCCTACGAGCAGTACTTC
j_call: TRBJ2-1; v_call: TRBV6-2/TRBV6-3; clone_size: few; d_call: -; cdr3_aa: CASSYSLRKNEQFF; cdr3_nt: TGTGCCAGCAGTTATTCCTTACGTAAAAATGAGCAGTTCTTC
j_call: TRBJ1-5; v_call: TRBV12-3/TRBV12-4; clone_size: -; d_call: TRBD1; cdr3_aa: CASSFSTGGQPQHF; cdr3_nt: TGTGCCAGCAGTTTTTCGACAGGGGGTCAGCCCCAGCATTTT
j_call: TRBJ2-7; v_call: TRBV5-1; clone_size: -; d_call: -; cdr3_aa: CASSTDGYYEQYF; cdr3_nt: TGCGCCAGCAGCACGGACGGATACTACGAGCAGTACTTC
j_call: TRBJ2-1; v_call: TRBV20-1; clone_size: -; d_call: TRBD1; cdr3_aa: CSARGIQGGNEQFF; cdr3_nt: TGCAGTGCTAGAGGAATACAGGGGGGCAATGAGCAGTTCTTC
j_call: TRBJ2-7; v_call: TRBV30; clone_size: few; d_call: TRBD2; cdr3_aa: CAWSQTSGLEQYF; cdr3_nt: TGTGCCTGGAGTCAGACTAGCGGTCTCGAGCAGTACTTC
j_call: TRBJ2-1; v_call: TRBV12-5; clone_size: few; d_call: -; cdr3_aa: CASSEQFF; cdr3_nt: TGTGCTAGTTCGGAGCAGTTCTTC
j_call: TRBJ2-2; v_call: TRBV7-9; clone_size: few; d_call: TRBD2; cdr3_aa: CASSTGLATGELFF; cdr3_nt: TGTGCCAGCAGCACAGGACTAGCCACCGGGGAGCTGTTTTTT
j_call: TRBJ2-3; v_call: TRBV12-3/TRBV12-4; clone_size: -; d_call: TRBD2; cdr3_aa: CASRSRGRGFTGTQYF; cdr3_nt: TGTGCCAGCAGATCTCGCGGGAGAGGGTTCACGGGTACGCAGTATTTT
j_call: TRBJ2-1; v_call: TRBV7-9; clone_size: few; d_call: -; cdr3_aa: CASSLDLNNEQFF; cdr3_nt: TGTGCCAGCAGCTTAGATCTGAACAATGAGCAGTTCTTC
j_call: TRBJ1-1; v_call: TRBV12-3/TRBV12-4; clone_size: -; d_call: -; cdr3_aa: CASVLGQMNTEAFF; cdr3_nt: TGTGCCAGCGTCCTTGGACAGATGAACACTGAAGCTTTCTTT
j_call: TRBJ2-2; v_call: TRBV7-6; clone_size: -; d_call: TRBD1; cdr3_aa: CASSHPGQGPTGELFF; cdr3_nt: TGTGCCAGCAGCCATCCGGGACAGGGGCCCACCGGGGAGCTGTTTTTT
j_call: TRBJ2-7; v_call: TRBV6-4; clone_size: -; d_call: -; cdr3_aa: CASSDPGTWHYEQYF; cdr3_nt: TGTGCCAGCAGTGACCCCGGGACTTGGCACTACGAGCAGTACTTC